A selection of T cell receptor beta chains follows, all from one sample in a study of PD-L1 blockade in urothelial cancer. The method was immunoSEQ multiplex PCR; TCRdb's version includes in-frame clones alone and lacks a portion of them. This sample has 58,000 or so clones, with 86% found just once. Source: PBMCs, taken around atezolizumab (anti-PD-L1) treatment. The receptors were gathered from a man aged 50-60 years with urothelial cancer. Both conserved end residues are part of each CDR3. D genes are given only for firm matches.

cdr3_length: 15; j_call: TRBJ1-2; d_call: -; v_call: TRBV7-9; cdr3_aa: CASSQQTVANYGYTF; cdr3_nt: TGTGCCAGCAGCCAACAGACAGTTGCGAACTATGGCTACACCTTC
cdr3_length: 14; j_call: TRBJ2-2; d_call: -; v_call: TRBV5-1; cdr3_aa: CASSLGRATGELFF; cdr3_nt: TGCGCCAGCAGCTTGGGGCGGGCCACCGGGGAGCTGTTTTTT
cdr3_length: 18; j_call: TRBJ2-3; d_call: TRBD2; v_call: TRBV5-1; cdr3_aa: CASSEGGLAGGSTDTQYF; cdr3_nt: TGCGCCAGCAGCGAAGGGGGACTAGCGGGAGGGAGCACAGATACGCAGTATTTT
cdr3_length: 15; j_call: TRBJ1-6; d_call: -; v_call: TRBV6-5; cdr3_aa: CASSYSGGVGGPLHF; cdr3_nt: TGTGCCAGCAGTTACTCGGGAGGGGTGGGTGGTCCCCTCCACTTT
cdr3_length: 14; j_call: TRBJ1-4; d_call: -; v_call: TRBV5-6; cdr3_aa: CASSSRTVGEKLFF; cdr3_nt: TGTGCCAGCAGTTCCCGGACAGTAGGTGAAAAACTGTTTTTT
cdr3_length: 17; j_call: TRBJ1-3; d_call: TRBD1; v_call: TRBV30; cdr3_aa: CAWSRPYSGGSGNTIYF; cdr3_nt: TGTGCCTGGAGTCGACCGTACTCAGGGGGCTCTGGAAACACCATATATTTT
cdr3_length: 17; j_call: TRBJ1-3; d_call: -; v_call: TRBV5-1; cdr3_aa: CASSFGGGSAAGNTIYF; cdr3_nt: TGCGCCAGCAGCTTTGGCGGGGGCTCGGCCGCTGGAAACACCATATATTTT
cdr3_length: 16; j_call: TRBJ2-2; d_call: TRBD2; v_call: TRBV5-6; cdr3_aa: CASSLAGGGATGELFF; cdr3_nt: TGTGCCAGCAGCTTGGCCGGGGGAGGGGCCACCGGGGAGCTGTTTTTT
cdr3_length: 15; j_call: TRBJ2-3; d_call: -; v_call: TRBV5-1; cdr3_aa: CASSSSSRSTDTQYF; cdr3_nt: TGCGCCAGCAGCAGTTCGAGCAGGAGCACAGATACGCAGTATTTT
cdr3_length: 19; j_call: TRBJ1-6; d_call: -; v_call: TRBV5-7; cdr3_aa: CASSREELAPVRYNSPLHF; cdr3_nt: TGTGCCAGCAGCCGGGAGGAATTAGCCCCCGTTCGCTATAATTCACCCCTCCACTTT
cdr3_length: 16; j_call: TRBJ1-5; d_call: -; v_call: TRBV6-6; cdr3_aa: CASSYGRGVSNQPQHF; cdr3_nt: TGTGCCAGCAGTTACGGCAGGGGAGTTAGCAATCAGCCCCAGCATTTT
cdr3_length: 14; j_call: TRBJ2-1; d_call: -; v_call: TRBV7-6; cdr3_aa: CASSLGSTWNEQFF; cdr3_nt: TGTGCCAGCAGCTTAGGAAGTACTTGGAATGAGCAGTTCTTC
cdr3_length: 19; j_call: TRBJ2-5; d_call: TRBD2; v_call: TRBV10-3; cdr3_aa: CAISESGLAGARGQETQYF; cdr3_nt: TGTGCCATCAGTGAGTCTGGACTAGCGGGAGCCAGGGGACAAGAGACCCAGTACTTC
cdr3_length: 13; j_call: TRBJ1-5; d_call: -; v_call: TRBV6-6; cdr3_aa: CASTGGGGQPQHF; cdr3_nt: TGTGCCAGCACTGGGGGCGGCGGTCAGCCCCAGCATTTT
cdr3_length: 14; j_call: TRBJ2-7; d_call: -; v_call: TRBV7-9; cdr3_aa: CASSRGFGFYEQYF; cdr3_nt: TGTGCCAGTAGCAGGGGCTTCGGTTTCTACGAGCAGTACTTC
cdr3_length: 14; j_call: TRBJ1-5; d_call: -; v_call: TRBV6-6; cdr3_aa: CASSYSMGHQPQHF; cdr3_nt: TGTGCCAGCAGTTACTCGATGGGCCATCAGCCCCAGCATTTT
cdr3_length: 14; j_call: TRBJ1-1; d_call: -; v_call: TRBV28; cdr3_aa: CASSPGGRDAEAFF; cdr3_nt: TGTGCCAGCAGTCCCGGGGGAAGGGATGCTGAAGCTTTCTTT